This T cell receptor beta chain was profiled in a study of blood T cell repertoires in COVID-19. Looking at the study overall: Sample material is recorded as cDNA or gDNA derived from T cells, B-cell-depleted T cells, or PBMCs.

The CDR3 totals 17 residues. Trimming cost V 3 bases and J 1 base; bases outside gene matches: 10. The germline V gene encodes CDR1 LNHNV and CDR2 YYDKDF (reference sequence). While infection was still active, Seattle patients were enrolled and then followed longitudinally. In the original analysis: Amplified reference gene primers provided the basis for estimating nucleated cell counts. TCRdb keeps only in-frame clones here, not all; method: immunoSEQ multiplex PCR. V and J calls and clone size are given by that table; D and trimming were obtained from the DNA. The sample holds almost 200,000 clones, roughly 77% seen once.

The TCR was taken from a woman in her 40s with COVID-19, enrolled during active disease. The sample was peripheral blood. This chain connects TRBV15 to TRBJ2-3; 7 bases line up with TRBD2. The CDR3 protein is CATSSPKGTSGTDTQYF. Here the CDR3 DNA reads TGTGCCACCAGCAGCCCCAAGGGCACTAGCGGCACAGATACGCAGTATTTT.